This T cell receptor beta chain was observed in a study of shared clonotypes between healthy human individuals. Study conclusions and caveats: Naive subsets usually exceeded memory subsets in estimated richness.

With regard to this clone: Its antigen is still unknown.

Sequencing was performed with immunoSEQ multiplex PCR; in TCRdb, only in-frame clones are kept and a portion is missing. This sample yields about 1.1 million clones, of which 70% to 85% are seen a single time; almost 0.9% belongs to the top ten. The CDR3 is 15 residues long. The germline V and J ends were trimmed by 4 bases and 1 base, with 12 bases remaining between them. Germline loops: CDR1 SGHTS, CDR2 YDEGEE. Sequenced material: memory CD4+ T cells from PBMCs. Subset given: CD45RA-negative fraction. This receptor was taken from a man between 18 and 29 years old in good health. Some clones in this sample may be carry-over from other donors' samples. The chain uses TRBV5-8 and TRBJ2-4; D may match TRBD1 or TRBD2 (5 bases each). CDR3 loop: CASSRGVLAKNIQYF. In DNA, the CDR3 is TGTGCCAGCAGCAGGGGAGTGTTGGCCAAAAACATTCAGTACTTC.